Detailed here is one T cell receptor (beta chain). Its matching antigen is unknown. This sample was included in a study of T cell responses to AZD1222 COVID-19 vaccine. Study-level findings and limits: It was only after the peak T cell response that any repertoires were sampled. It should be noted that donors were predominantly white British and more often female, and clonal diversity was possibly underestimated.

CDR3 length equals 16 residues. Germline V gene sequence: CDR1 LGHDT, CDR2 YNNKEL (reference sequence). Trimming cost V 0 bases and J 4 bases; bases outside gene matches: 8. Sequencing was performed with immunoSEQ multiplex PCR; in TCRdb, only in-frame clones are kept and a portion is missing. The table shows about 190,000 clones, with about 89% occurring only once. The sequence was obtained from an adult in good health. The sequenced sample was peripheral blood, obtained on day 0 of MenACWY control vaccination. The rearrangement links TRBV3-1 (or the pseudogene TRBV3-2) to TRBJ2-7, with 8 bases that match TRBD1. The CDR3 region has the DNA TGTGCCAGCAGCCAAGATGGTGGGACAGGTTTATACGAGCAGTACTTC. Protein product: CASSQDGGTGLYEQYF.